Detailed here is one T cell receptor (beta chain). Its target is not known. Trimming pared 0 bases from V and 7 bases from J, leaving 12 bases between. The CDR3 loop spans 14 amino acids. Germline V gene sequence: CDR1 MGHRA, CDR2 YSYEKL. This sample was included in a study of cytotoxic CD8 clonotypes in ibrutinib-treated CLL. Study as a whole: Response specimens were obtained following a median treatment duration of approximately 12 months, with a range of 6 to 36. Study-wide points: Before falling back toward baseline at progression, clonality had risen at the time of ibrutinib response. There were few public clonotypes, and on treatment they contracted or stayed stable.

Target depth was 1 in 200,000 to 1 in 1 million T cells, about 10x per clonotype. Clones were sequenced by immunoSEQ multiplex PCR, and TCRdb holds only the in-frame ones, with some missing. The sample has some 98,000 clones; about 78% are singletons. The starting material was PBMCs, obtained after 12 months of ibrutinib treatment. V is TRBV4-1 and J is TRBJ1-1; tentative D call: TRBD1 (5 bases). The sequence was collected from a human donor with chronic lymphocytic leukemia. This CDR3 is CASSQDRGLVEAFF. The CDR3 bases are TGCGCCAGCAGCCAAGATAGGGGTCTGGTTGAAGCTTTCTTT.